Listed here are 26 T cell receptor beta chains from one sample, sequenced in a study of radiotherapy plus CTLA-4 blockade in lung cancer. Only in-frame clones appear in the TCRdb table, and some are missing; sequencing was by immunoSEQ multiplex PCR. This table has tens of thousands of clones, about 72% appearing once. The material sequenced was peripheral blood, taken from a patient treated with radiotherapy plus ipilimumab. These receptors were obtained from a human donor with non-small cell lung cancer who had stable disease on radiotherapy plus ipilimumab.

The chain is built from TRBV7-2 and TRBJ1-1; D is undetermined. The CDR3 covers 15 residues. Germline V gene data show CDR1 as SGHTA and CDR2 as FQGNSA. V lost 2 bases, J lost 0 bases, and 10 bases lay in between. The CDR3 sequence is CASSLRHLMNTEAFF. The DNA for the CDR3 is TGTGCCAGCAGCTTACGGCATCTTATGAACACTGAAGCTTTCTTT. The whole variable domain, filled in from reference TRBV7-2 and TRBJ1-1, reads GAGVSQSPSNKVTEKGKDVELRCDPISGHTALYWYRQSLGQGLEFLIYFQGNSAPDKSGLPSDRFSAERTGGSVSTLTIQRTQQEDSAVYLCASSLRHLMNTEAFFGQGTRLTVV.

This chain links TRBV19 with TRBJ1-1, with D perhaps TRBD1 (5 bases). V was pared by 5 bases and J by 4 bases, with 17 bases between. Germline CDR1 is LNHDA and CDR2 is SQIVND (reference sequence). The CDR3 is made up of 15 amino acids. This CDR3 is CASSSWTPPGTEAFF. For the CDR3, the DNA is TGTGCCAGTAGTTCCTGGACACCGCCGGGCACTGAAGCTTTCTTT.

The V and J genes are TRBV27 and TRBJ1-1, with D possibly matching TRBD1 (5 bases). CDR3 size: 11 residues. V was pared by 5 bases and J by 9 bases, with 10 bases between. Germline V gene sequence: CDR1 MNHEY, CDR2 SMNVEV (reference sequence). Here the CDR3 reads CASSGGFQAFF. DNA for the CDR3: TGTGCCAGCAGTGGGGGTTTTCAAGCTTTCTTT.

The chain couples TRBV2 to TRBJ1-5, with 10 bases lining up with TRBD1. CDR3 length: 16 amino acids. CDR1 is SNHLY and CDR2 is FYNNEI in the germline V gene. V lost 7 bases and J lost 1; bases outside the gene matches: 7. The CDR3 DNA reads TGTGCCAGCAATCGACAGGGGGCCGCCAGCAATCAGCCCCAGCATTTT. Amino acid sequence: CASNRQGAASNQPQHF.

This clone appeared once. The DNA of the CDR3 is TGTGCCAGCAGTTTCCCCCGGGGGGACTCAGACACCATATATTTT. It encodes CASSFPRGDSDTIYF. The V call is TRBV28, the J call TRBJ1-3, with a weak D call TRBD1 (5 bases). V shed 3 bases and J shed 8 bases, with 17 bases lying between them. Germline V gene lookup returns CDR1 MDHEN and CDR2 SYDVKM. The CDR3 is 15 amino acids.

This clone was found once. The chain links TRBV5-6 to TRBJ1-2, with TRBD1 matching 7 bases. With 2 bases clipped from V and 6 bases from J, the junction kept 4 bases outside the gene matches. This CDR3 is 13 amino acids long. Germline V CDR1 and CDR2: SGHDT, YYEEEE. The CDR3 loop reads CASSFTGVDGYTF. The CDR3 region has the DNA TGTGCCAGCAGCTTTACAGGGGTAGATGGCTACACCTTC.

V is TRBV9 and J is TRBJ2-1; D is perhaps TRBD1 (5 bases). The CDR3 is 15 amino acids. Germline values: CDR1 SGDLS, CDR2 YYNGEE. V lost 0 bases and J lost 4, with 11 bases in between. This chain's CDR3 is CASSVGQSQYNEQFF. CDR3 in DNA: TGTGCCAGCAGCGTAGGACAGTCTCAATACAATGAGCAGTTCTTC.

The V and J genes are TRBV9 and TRBJ2-5; 10 bases agree with TRBD2. After removal of 0 bases from V and 1 base from J, the junction contained 6 bases not matched to a gene. The CDR3 totals 17 residues. Germline loops: CDR1 SGDLS, CDR2 YYNGEE. This CDR3 is CASSVAGAGGPQETQYF. For the CDR3, the DNA is TGTGCCAGCAGCGTAGCTGGAGCGGGGGGGCCCCAAGAGACCCAGTACTTC.

This clone was recorded only once. The J gene is TRBJ2-3, the V gene TRBV30; D unresolved. CDR1 and CDR2 (germline): GTSNPN, SVGIG (reference sequence). The CDR3 extends over 13 amino acids. V gave up 0 bases and J gave up 4 bases, with 8 bases separating them. CDR3 nucleotides: TGTGCCTGGAGTGTTAGAGGAGCAGATACGCAGTATTTT. Amino acid sequence: CAWSVRGADTQYF. Together with reference TRBV30 and TRBJ2-3, the CDR3 gives the full variable domain: SQTIHQWPATLVQPVGSPLSLECTVEGTSNPNLYWYRQAAGRGLQLLFYSVGIGQISSEVPQNLSASRPQDRQFILSSKKLLLSDSGFYLCAWSVRGADTQYFGPGTRLTVL.

The chain couples TRBV9 to TRBJ1-1; unclear D gene. The length of the CDR3 is 14 residues. Between the trimmed V and J ends, which lost 0 bases and 5 bases, there was a span of 11 bases. Germline V gene sequence: CDR1 SGDLS, CDR2 YYNGEE. The CDR3 region is CASSVATEGTEAFF. The CDR3 DNA follows: TGTGCCAGCAGCGTAGCTACTGAGGGAACTGAAGCTTTCTTT.

The CDR3 coding sequence is TGCGCCAGCAGCTTGGGGACTGGGAACACTGAAGCTTTCTTT. Protein: CASSLGTGNTEAFF. The chain links TRBV5-1 to TRBJ1-1; no definite D call. V dropped 0 bases and J dropped 1 base, with 7 bases sitting between them. The CDR3 is 14 residues long. CDR1 SGHRS and CDR2 YFSETQ come from the germline V gene.

As regards this clone: As the CDR3 is not closed by the conserved phenylalanine or tryptophan, this likely results from a read error. The V and J genes are TRBV7-3 and TRBJ1-1; D remains ambiguous. Trimming left V 5 bases short and J 0 bases short, with 7 bases between. The germline CDR1 and CDR2 sequences are SGHTA and FQGTGA. The CDR3 has 13 amino acids. The CDR3 sequence is CASSAEMNTEAFS. CDR3 in DNA: TGTGCCAGCAGCGCCGAGATGAACACTGAAGCTTTCTCT.

The chain uses TRBV5-1 and TRBJ1-3; 9 nucleotides agree with TRBD1. V lost 4 bases to trimming and J lost 4 bases; unmatched junction nucleotides: 3. The CDR3 contains 14 residues. CDR1 and CDR2 (germline): SGHRS, YFSETQ. The CDR3 DNA sequence: TGCGCCAGCAGCGGGGGACAGGGAGGAAACACCATATATTTT. Amino acids: CASSGGQGGNTIYF.

The rearrangement uses TRBV7-9 and TRBJ2-3; possibly TRBD2 for D (6 bases). CDR1 and CDR2 (germline): SEHNR, FQNEAQ (reference sequence). The CDR3 runs to 16 residues. V was cut by 0 bases and J by 4 bases, with 14 bases left in between. The CDR3 spells CASSLASGEWADTQYF. The CDR3 DNA reads TGTGCCAGCAGCTTAGCGTCGGGGGAATGGGCAGATACGCAGTATTTT.

The chain recombines TRBV14 with TRBJ2-1; D uncertain. V lost 0 bases, J lost 4 bases, and 13 bases lay in between. Germline CDR1 and CDR2: SGHDN and FVKESK. This CDR3 has 16 amino acids. CDR3 nucleotides: TGTGCCAGCAGCCAAGAAATACAGCCACCATACAATGAGCAGTTCTTC. It codes for CASSQEIQPPYNEQFF.

The V and J genes are TRBV7-2 and TRBJ1-1; D remains unclear. The CDR3 covers 12 residues. The germline gives CDR1 SGHTA, CDR2 FQGNSA. Trimming took 1 base from V and 11 from J, leaving 11 bases between them. The CDR3 is CASSLGSVSAFF. The CDR3 nucleotides are TGTGCCAGCAGCTTAGGTAGCGTTTCTGCTTTCTTT. The variable domain in full, completed from reference TRBV7-2 and TRBJ1-1, reads GAGVSQSPSNKVTEKGKDVELRCDPISGHTALYWYRQSLGQGLEFLIYFQGNSAPDKSGLPSDRFSAERTGGSVSTLTIQRTQQEDSAVYLCASSLGSVSAFFGQGTRLTVV.

The chain employs TRBV6-5 and TRBJ1-6; 9 positions agree with TRBD1. V was clipped by 2 bases and J by 10 bases; unmatched bases: 9. The CDR3 is 16 residues long. The V gene's germline CDR1 is MNHEY and CDR2 SVGAGI. The CDR3 reads CASSYPKDRGRSPLHF. CDR3 nucleotide sequence: TGTGCCAGCAGTTACCCCAAGGACAGGGGCAGGTCACCCCTCCACTTT.

This chain uses TRBV28 with TRBJ1-4, with TRBD1 matching 11 bases. Losses at the gene ends were 1 base for V and 7 bases for J; bases not matched to a gene: 8. The CDR3 runs to 17 residues. Germline CDR1 MDHEN, CDR2 SYDVKM. The CDR3 protein is CASSLSPGQGGIEKLFF. The CDR3 nucleotides are TGTGCCAGCAGTTTATCCCCGGGACAGGGGGGGATTGAAAAACTGTTTTTT.

Written as DNA, the CDR3 is TGTGCCAGCAGTTTGGACGGTTACGAGCAGTACTTC. It encodes CASSLDGYEQYF. The rearrangement uses TRBV11-3 and TRBJ2-7; D is undetermined. Germline V gene lookup returns CDR1 SGHNT and CDR2 YENEEA. The V end lost 6 bases, the J end lost 4 bases, and 10 bases lay between the germline ends. CDR3 length equals 12 residues.

This chain links TRBV30 with TRBJ1-6; D gene unclear. V lost 0 bases and J lost 8, with 11 bases in between. Germline CDR1 is GTSNPN and CDR2 is SVGIG (reference sequence). The length of the CDR3 is 14 residues. The CDR3 DNA follows: TGTGCCTGGAGTGTAGGCGGGATTGATTCACCCCTCCACTTT. This translates into CAWSVGGIDSPLHF.

This clone was found a few times. The chain combines TRBV19 with TRBJ1-5, with TRBD1 as a possible D gene (6 bases). The V gene's germline CDR1 is LNHDA and CDR2 SQIVND (reference sequence). V lost 1 base and J 2 bases, leaving 6 bases between the germline ends. This CDR3 spans 14 amino acids. CDR3 residues: CASSIAGGNQPQHF. CDR3 coding DNA: TGTGCCAGTAGTATAGCAGGGGGCAATCAGCCCCAGCATTTT. The full variable domain, with the rest looked up from reference TRBV19 and TRBJ1-5, is DGGITQSPKYLFRKEGQNVTLSCEQNLNHDAMYWYRQDPGQGLRLIYYSQIVNDFQKGDIAEGYSVSREKKESFPLTVTSAQKNPTAFYLCASSIAGGNQPQHFGDGTRLSIL.

The gene calls are TRBV6-5 and TRBJ2-7; a weak D match, TRBD1 (6 bases). The ends were cut back, 6 bases at V and 7 bases at J, with 19 bases in the middle. Germline loops: CDR1 MNHEY, CDR2 SVGAGI. The CDR3 is made up of 14 amino acids. Here the CDR3 DNA reads TGTGCCAGCAGAAGGGACATCAGGAGTTCGGAGCAGTACGTC. Protein sequence: CASRRDIRSSEQYV.

This chain links TRBV27 with TRBJ2-2, with no clear D. Germline assignment: CDR1 MNHEY and CDR2 SMNVEV (reference sequence). Trimming stripped 6 bases from V and 1 base from J, with 9 bases between. The CDR3 length is 14 residues. The CDR3 reads CASSRGRNTGELFF. CDR3 nucleotides: TGTGCCAGCAGCCGCGGACGGAACACCGGGGAGCTGTTTTTT.

The chain joins TRBV28 to TRBJ1-2; no firm D call. CDR1 is MDHEN, CDR2 SYDVKM, per germline. This CDR3 comprises 16 residues. The V end lost 3 bases, the J end lost 0 bases, and 14 bases lay between the germline ends. The CDR3 sequence is CASSFLMKGSNYGYTF. The CDR3 region has the DNA TGTGCCAGCAGTTTTCTTATGAAGGGATCTAACTATGGCTACACCTTC.

The rearrangement joins TRBV29-1 to TRBJ1-2; 11 positions agree with TRBD1. The CDR3 has 15 residues. The germline V gene has CDR1 SQVTM and CDR2 ANQGSEA. Unmatched junction bases numbered 13, after V lost 8 bases and J lost 5 bases. The CDR3: CSILEPGTGGYGYTF. The CDR3 DNA is TGCAGCATTCTCGAACCCGGGACAGGGGGATATGGCTACACCTTC.

V is TRBV18 and J is TRBJ2-7, with 10 bases matching TRBD1. J gave up 6 bases and V 3 bases, and 5 bases lay outside the gene matches. The CDR3 runs to 14 residues. CDR1 is KGHSH, CDR2 LQKENI, per germline. The CDR3 coding sequence is TGTGCCAGCTCACCGGGACAGGGGCTCAGCGAGCAGTACTTC. Translating gives CASSPGQGLSEQYF.